The rows below give T cell receptor beta chains drawn from one sample of a study of blood T cell repertoires in COVID-19. Here immunoSEQ multiplex PCR was the method, and the copy in TCRdb shows in-frame clones only, minus some. The sample consists of around 110,000 clones, 90% of them appearing once. Input material: peripheral blood. The source is a human donor with active COVID-19. The donor label of this sample is uncertain. Both conserved end residues are part of each CDR3. The D gene is left open where the match is weak. Only part of the rows carry a size: once, few, many, or a class if the clone is expanded.

d_gene	abundance	v_gene	j_gene	CDR3aa	CDR3nt
.	.	TRBV19	TRBJ1-5	CASSRDGNQPQHF	TGTGCCAGTAGTAGAGACGGTAATCAGCCCCAGCATTTT
.	.	TRBV19	TRBJ2-5	CASTSGETQYF	TGTGCCAGTACGTCAGGAGAGACCCAGTACTTC
TRBD1	.	TRBV19	TRBJ2-7	CASGDRGLHEQYF	TGTGCCAGTGGGGACAGGGGGCTGCACGAGCAGTACTTC
.	.	TRBV6-2/TRBV6-3	TRBJ1-5	CASSPQRGLNQPQHF	TGTGCCAGCAGTCCACAAAGAGGCCTCAATCAGCCCCAGCATTTT
TRBD1	.	TRBV4-2	TRBJ2-5	CASSQESFRQGDGETQYF	TGTGCCAGCAGCCAAGAGTCCTTCAGACAGGGGGACGGTGAGACCCAGTACTTC
.	.	TRBV7-2	TRBJ2-7	CASSSNRELSSYEQYF	TGTGCCAGCAGCTCAAACAGGGAACTAAGCTCCTACGAGCAGTACTTC
.	.	TRBV7-9	TRBJ1-2	CASSAREVLGYTF	TGTGCCAGCAGCGCGCGCGAAGTCCTAGGCTACACCTTC
TRBD1	few	TRBV4-3	TRBJ2-7	CASSRDRSYEQYF	TGCGCCAGCAGCCGGGACAGGAGCTACGAGCAGTACTTC
TRBD2	.	TRBV30	TRBJ2-7	CATSHVGGFYEQYF	TGTGCCACTTCACATGTGGGAGGGTTCTACGAGCAGTACTTC
.	.	TRBV3-1/TRBV3-2	TRBJ1-2	CASSQSGDGYTF	TGTGCCAGCAGCCAATCAGGGGATGGCTACACCTTC
.	.	TRBV7-2	TRBJ1-1	CASSLAGRRGRGVTEAFF	TGTGCCAGCAGCTTAGCGGGGCGGCGTGGCAGGGGAGTCACTGAAGCTTTCTTT
TRBD2	.	TRBV5-8	TRBJ2-7	CASRGTSGGTFSYEQYF	TGTGCCAGCAGGGGAACTAGCGGGGGGACGTTCTCCTACGAGCAGTACTTC
.	.	TRBV6-4	TRBJ2-1	CASSAGMHNEQFF	TGTGCCAGCAGCGCGGGGATGCACAATGAGCAGTTCTTC
.	.	TRBV6-2/TRBV6-3	TRBJ1-1	CASTPSGRKEKAFF	TGTGCCAGCACCCCCAGTGGGAGAAAGGAAAAGGCTTTCTTT
.	.	TRBV18	TRBJ2-1	CASSPQGHSYNEQFF	TGTGCCAGCTCACCACAGGGGCACTCCTACAATGAGCAGTTCTTC
TRBD1	.	TRBV6-1	TRBJ1-6	CASSEALGLLPGGSPLHF	TGTGCCAGCAGTGAAGCGCTGGGACTTCTTCCAGGGGGTTCACCCCTCCACTTT
TRBD2	.	TRBV5-1	TRBJ2-1	CASSLLLAGSYNEQFF	TGCGCCAGCAGCTTGCTATTAGCGGGCTCCTACAATGAGCAGTTCTTC
.	.	TRBV19	TRBJ1-6	CASSNQFYNSPLHF	TGTGCCAGTAGTAATCAGTTTTATAATTCACCCCTCCACTTT
.	.	TRBV28	TRBJ1-1	CASRLGVNTEAFF	TGTGCCAGCAGACTCGGAGTGAACACTGAAGCTTTCTTT
.	few	TRBV5-1	TRBJ2-5	CASSLRGFKGGGRETQYF	TGCGCCAGCAGCTTGAGAGGCTTTAAAGGGGGGGGCCGGGAGACCCAGTACTTC
.	.	TRBV7-6	TRBJ2-1	CASSPSSYNEQFF	TGTGCCAGCAGCCCCAGCTCCTACAATGAGCAGTTCTTC
TRBD2	.	TRBV9	TRBJ2-2	CASSVAPLGSGISANTGELFF	TGTGCCAGCAGCGTAGCCCCGTTAGGTAGCGGGATTTCCGCGAACACCGGGGAGCTGTTTTTT
.	.	TRBV18	TRBJ2-7	CASSPGAGAYEQYF	TGTGCCAGCTCACCAGGGGCAGGTGCCTACGAGCAGTACTTC
TRBD2	once	TRBV10-3	TRBJ2-3	CAISETSGGAFTDTQYF	TGTGCCATCAGTGAGACTAGCGGGGGGGCCTTCACAGATACGCAGTATTTT
.	.	TRBV5-1	TRBJ1-2	CASARATSNYGYTF	TGCGCCAGCGCCAGGGCCACTTCTAACTATGGCTACACCTTC